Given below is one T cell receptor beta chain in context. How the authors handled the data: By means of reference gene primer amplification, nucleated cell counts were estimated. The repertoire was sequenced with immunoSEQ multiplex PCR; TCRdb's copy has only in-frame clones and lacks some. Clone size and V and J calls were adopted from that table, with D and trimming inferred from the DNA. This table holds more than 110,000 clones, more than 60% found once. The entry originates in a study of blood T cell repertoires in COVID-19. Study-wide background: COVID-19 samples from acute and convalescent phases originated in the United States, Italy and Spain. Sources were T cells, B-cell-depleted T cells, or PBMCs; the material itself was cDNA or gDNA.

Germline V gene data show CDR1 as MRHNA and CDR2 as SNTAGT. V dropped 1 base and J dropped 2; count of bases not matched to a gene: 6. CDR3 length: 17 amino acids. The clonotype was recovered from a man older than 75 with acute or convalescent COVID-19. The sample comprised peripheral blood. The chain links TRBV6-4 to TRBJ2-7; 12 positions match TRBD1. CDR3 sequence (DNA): TGTGCCAGCAGTGACTTTTTCCGGGACAGGGGGCCCTACGAGCAGTACTTC. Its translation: CASSDFFRDRGPYEQYF.